This T cell receptor beta chain is from a study of T-cell reconstitution after alpha-beta-depleted transplantation in children. This clonotype was observed a few times. Unique molecular identifiers featured in how the TCRbeta library was prepared. TCRdb processed the PCR reads anew with MiXCR; each CDR3 protein has one entry. The table lists 780,000 or so distinct CDR3 sequences, under 20% of them singletons, with approximately 5% in the top ten. The material was PBMCs, mostly from graft donor cells, obtained 360 days after TCRalphabeta/CD19-depleted stem cell transplant. This receptor was obtained from a male patient between 5 and 17 years old who had a stem cell transplant for acute lymphoblastic leukemia, so the T cells may come from the graft donor.

The DNA of the CDR3 is TGCGCCAGCAGCCAAGCTGGGTCAACTAATGAAAAACTGTTTTTT. Its translation: CASSQAGSTNEKLFF. V usage is TRBV4-1 and J usage is TRBJ1-4; D is ambiguous. The CDR3 contains 15 residues. Trimming left V 1 base short and J 0 bases short, with 6 bases between. CDR1 MGHRA and CDR2 YSYEKL come from the germline V gene.